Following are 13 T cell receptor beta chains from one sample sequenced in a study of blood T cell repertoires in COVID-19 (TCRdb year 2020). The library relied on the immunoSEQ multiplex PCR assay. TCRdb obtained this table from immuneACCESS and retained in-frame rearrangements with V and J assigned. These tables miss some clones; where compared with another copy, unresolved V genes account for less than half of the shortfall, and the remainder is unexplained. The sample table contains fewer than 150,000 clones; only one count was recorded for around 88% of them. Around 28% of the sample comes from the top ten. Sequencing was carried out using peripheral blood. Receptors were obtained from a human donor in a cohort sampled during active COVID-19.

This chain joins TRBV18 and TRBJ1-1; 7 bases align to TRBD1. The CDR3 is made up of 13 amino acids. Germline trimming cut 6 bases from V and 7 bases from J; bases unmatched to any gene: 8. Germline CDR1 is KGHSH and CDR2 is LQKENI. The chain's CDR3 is CASSAGTDFEAFF. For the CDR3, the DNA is TGTGCCAGCTCTGCCGGGACAGACTTTGAAGCTTTCTTT.

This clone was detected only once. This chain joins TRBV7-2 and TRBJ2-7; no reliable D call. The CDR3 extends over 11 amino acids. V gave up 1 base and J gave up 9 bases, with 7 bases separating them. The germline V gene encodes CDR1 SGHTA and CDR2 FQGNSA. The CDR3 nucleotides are TGTGCCAGCAGCTTAGTCAGTTCGCAGTACTTC. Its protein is CASSLVSSQYF.

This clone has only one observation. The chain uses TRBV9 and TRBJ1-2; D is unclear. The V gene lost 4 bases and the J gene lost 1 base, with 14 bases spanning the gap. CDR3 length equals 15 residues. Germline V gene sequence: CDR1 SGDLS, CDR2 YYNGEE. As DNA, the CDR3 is TGTGCCAGCAGCCTTCGTGGAGAGCTTAACTATGGCTACACCTTC. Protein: CASSLRGELNYGYTF.

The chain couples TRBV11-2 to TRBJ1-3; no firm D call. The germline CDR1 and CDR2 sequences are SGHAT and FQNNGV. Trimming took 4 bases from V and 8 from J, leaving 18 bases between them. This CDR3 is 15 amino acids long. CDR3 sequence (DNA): TGTGCCAGCAGCTCTCTCCGGGGAATAACAGACACCATATATTTT. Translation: CASSSLRGITDTIYF.

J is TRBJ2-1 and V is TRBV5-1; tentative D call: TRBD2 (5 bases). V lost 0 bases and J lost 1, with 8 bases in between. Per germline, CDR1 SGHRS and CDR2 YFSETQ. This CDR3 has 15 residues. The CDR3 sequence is CASSLGGQSYNEQFF. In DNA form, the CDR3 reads TGCGCCAGCAGCTTGGGAGGGCAATCCTACAATGAGCAGTTCTTC. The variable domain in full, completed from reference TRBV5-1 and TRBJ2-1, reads KAGVTQTPRYLIKTRGQQVTLSCSPISGHRSVSWYQQTPGQGLQFLFEYFSETQRNKGNFPGRFSGRQFSNSRSEMNVSTLELGDSALYLCASSLGGQSYNEQFFGPGTRLTVL.

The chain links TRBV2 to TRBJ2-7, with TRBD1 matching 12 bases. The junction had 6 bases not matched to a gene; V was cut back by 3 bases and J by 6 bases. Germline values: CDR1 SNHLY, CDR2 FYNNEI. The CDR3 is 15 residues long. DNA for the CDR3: TGTGCCAGCAGTGACACCGGGACAGGGGGCAGCGAGCAGTACTTC. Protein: CASSDTGTGGSEQYF.

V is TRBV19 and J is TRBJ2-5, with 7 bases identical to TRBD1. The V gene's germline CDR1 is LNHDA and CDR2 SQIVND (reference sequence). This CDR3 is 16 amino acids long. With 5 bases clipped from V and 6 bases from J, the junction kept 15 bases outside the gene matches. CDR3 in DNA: TGTGCCAGTAGTCCGACCTCTGTGAGGGGGCGTAAGACCCAGTACTTC. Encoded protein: CASSPTSVRGRKTQYF.

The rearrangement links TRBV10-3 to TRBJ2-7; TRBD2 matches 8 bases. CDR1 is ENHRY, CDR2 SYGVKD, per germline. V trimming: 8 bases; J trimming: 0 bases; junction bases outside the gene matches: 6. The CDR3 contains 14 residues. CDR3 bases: TGTGCCATCGGTAATAGCGGGGCCTCCTACGAGCAGTACTTC. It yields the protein CAIGNSGASYEQYF.

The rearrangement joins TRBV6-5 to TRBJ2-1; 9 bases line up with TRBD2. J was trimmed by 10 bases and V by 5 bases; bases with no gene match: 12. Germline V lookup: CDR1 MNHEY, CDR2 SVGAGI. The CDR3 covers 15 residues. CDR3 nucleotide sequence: TGTGCCAGCAGTCGTACTAGCGGGTTCACAAGCGAGCAGTTCTTC. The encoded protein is CASSRTSGFTSEQFF.

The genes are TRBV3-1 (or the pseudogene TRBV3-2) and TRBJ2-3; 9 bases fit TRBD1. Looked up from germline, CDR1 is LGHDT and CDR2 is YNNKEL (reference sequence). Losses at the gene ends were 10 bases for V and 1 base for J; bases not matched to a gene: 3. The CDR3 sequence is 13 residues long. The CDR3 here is CATRDRGTDTQYF. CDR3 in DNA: TGTGCCACCCGGGACAGGGGCACAGATACGCAGTATTTT.

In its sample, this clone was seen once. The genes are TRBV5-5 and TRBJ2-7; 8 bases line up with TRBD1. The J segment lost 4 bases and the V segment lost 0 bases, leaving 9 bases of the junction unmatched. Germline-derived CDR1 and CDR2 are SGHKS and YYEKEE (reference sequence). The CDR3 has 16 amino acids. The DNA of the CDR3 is TGTGCCAGCAGCTTGGCCGTAACAGGGGGAAGGTACGAGCAGTACTTC. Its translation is CASSLAVTGGRYEQYF.

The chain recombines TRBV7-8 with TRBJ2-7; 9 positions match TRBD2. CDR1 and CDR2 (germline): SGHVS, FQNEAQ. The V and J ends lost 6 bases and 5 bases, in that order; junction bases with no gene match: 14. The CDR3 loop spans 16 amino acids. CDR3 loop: CASRRTAGGATNEQYF. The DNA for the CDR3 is TGTGCCAGCAGACGAACCGCGGGGGGGGCTACCAACGAGCAGTACTTC.

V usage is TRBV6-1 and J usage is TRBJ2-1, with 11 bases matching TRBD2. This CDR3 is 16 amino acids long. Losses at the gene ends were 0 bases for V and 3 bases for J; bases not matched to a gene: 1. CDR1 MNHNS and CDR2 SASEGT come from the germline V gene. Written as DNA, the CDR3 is TGTGCCAGCAGTGAAGCGCTAGCGGGGGGCTACAATGAGCAGTTCTTC. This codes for CASSEALAGGYNEQFF.